This record looks at one T cell receptor beta chain sequence and its context. The data originate from a study of blood T cell repertoires in COVID-19. In the authors' workflow: Cell counts per sample came from amplifying reference gene primers. Assay used: immunoSEQ multiplex PCR; TCRdb lists only in-frame clones, some missing. The DNA gave D and trimming, while V, J and clone size come from that table. The sample has around 49,000 clones; approximately 80% are singletons. Researchers sorted participants into cohorts using their self-reported clinical history. CDR1 and CDR2 (germline): SGHTA, FQGTGA. This CDR3 comprises 15 residues. The ends were cut back, 3 bases at V and 6 bases at J, with 17 bases in the middle.

Sequenced input: PBMCs or T cells enriched from blood (not recorded which). V usage is TRBV7-3 and J usage is TRBJ1-1; no reliable D call. This receptor was identified in a woman aged 45-65 years with acute COVID-19. The CDR3 bases are TGTGCCAGCAGCTTTGCCCCACCCCCTTTAGCTGAAGCTTTCTTT. Encoded protein: CASSFAPPPLAEAFF.